The rows below give T cell receptor beta chains drawn from one sample of a study of spatial heterogeneity in lung cancer. One entry per CDR3 protein, called by TCRdb with MiXCR from the 5' RACE reads. Here the sample spans some 8,700 distinct CDR3 sequences, less than 15% being singletons. The sample here was lung tumor tissue, taken at surgery. These receptor sequences come from a male donor with early-stage non-small cell lung cancer. The CDR3 runs from the conserved cysteine through the conserved F or W. A D gene is named only where the DNA matches it firmly. The size of a clone is reported for some rows only, either as once, few or many, or as a class for expanded clones.

>TRBV7-9|.|many|TRBJ1-3
TGTGCCAGCAGGTGGGGACTCTCAGGAGGCGGAAACACCATATATTTT
CASRWGLSGGGNTIYF
>TRBV5-5|.|.|TRBJ2-3
TGTGCCAGCAGCTTGCCCCGGGACGGCACAGATACGCAGTATTTT
CASSLPRDGTDTQYF
>TRBV29-1|TRBD2|many|TRBJ2-1
TGCAGCGCCCGAGGGACTAGCGGTTTTAATGAGCAGTTCTTC
CSARGTSGFNEQFF
>TRBV2|.|many|TRBJ2-6
TGTGCCAGCAGTGAGGGGGTATCTGGGGCCAACGTCCTGACTTTC
CASSEGVSGANVLTF
>TRBV4-1|.|many|TRBJ2-3
TGCGCCAGCAGCCAAGATCAAGGGGGTGCTGGCACAGATACGCAGTATTTT
CASSQDQGGAGTDTQYF
>TRBV11-3|.|.|TRBJ2-5
TGTGCCAGCAGCTTGCAGAGTGAGGGGATGGAGACCCAGTACTTC
CASSLQSEGMETQYF
>TRBV7-9|TRBD1|many|TRBJ2-7
TGTGCCAGCAGTCATACAGGGGGCGAGCAGTACTTC
CASSHTGGEQYF
>TRBV11-2|.|many|TRBJ2-5
TGTGCCAGCAGCTCCCCCCTCCGAGTGGAGACCCAGTACTTC
CASSSPLRVETQYF
>TRBV6-2/TRBV6-3|.|few|TRBJ2-2
TGTGCCAGCAACGACGATAGTAAGGGATACACCGGGGAGCTGTTTTTT
CASNDDSKGYTGELFF
>TRBV5-1|.|many|TRBJ2-1
TGCGCCAGCAGCTTGCTTGCGGGTTCCTACAATGAGCAGTTCTTC
CASSLLAGSYNEQFF
>TRBV20-1|.|.|TRBJ2-7
TGCAGTGCTAGGACCTGGGGGGGCGATATGGAGCAGTACTTC
CSARTWGGDMEQYF
>TRBV3-1|.|many|TRBJ2-5
TGTGCCAGCAGCGGTAAAGTACGCCCGGCGGGAGAGACCCAGTACTTC
CASSGKVRPAGETQYF
>TRBV2|TRBD2|.|TRBJ2-7
TGTGCCAGCAGTGAGAGGCGGGAGACACGCTACGAGCAGTACTTC
CASSERRETRYEQYF
>TRBV28|TRBD1|.|TRBJ2-2
TGTGCCAGCAGTTCCCCCGGGACAGGGCACACCGGGGAGCTGTTTTTT
CASSSPGTGHTGELFF
>TRBV15|.|many|TRBJ2-1
TGTGCCACCAGCAGAGATCCTAGTCGGGATGAGCAGTTCTTC
CATSRDPSRDEQFF
>TRBV29-1|.|.|TRBJ1-3
TGCAGCGTCGCTACAGGGTCTGGAAACACCATATATTTT
CSVATGSGNTIYF
>TRBV7-9|.|many|TRBJ1-1
TGTGCCAGCAGCTTAGCGAGGTTTGGGGATAGGGTTTGTGGGAACACTGAAGCTTTCTTT
CASSLARFGDRVCGNTEAFF
>TRBV6-5|.|medium-sized|TRBJ2-5
TGTGCCAGCAGTTACGCCGGGTTGGAGACCCAGTACTTC
CASSYAGLETQYF
>TRBV29-1|.|.|TRBJ2-3
TGCAGCGTTGAACCAGTCCCAGATACGCAGTATTTT
CSVEPVPDTQYF
>TRBV20-1|.|many|TRBJ2-7
TGCAGTGCCAAGGCGGGGGCAGGGGCTTTCTACGAGCAGTACTTC
CSAKAGAGAFYEQYF
>TRBV19|.|many|TRBJ1-2
TGTGCCAGTAGTACCCTGGAAGGAGCTAACTATGGCTACACCTTC
CASSTLEGANYGYTF
>TRBV27|TRBD1|.|TRBJ2-5
TGTGCCAGCACAGCACAGGGGAGAGAGACCCAGTACTTC
CASTAQGRETQYF
>TRBV28|.|.|TRBJ2-7
TGTGCCAGCAGGGCCTTCTACGAGCAGTACTTC
CASRAFYEQYF
>TRBV28|.|many|TRBJ1-4
TGTGCCAGCAGTCTCGGAACAGGGCCAACTAATGAAAAACTGTTTTTT
CASSLGTGPTNEKLFF
>TRBV20-1|TRBD2|few|TRBJ2-4
TGCAGTGCGGGGACTAGCGGGGAAAACATTCAGTACTTC
CSAGTSGENIQYF
>TRBV20-1|TRBD1|.|TRBJ1-2
TGCAGTGCTACCCCCGGGACAGGGGGCCGCGGCTACACCTTC
CSATPGTGGRGYTF
>TRBV20-1|.|medium-sized|TRBJ2-5
TGCAGTGCTAGAGACCTCGAACTGCAAGAGACCCAGTACTTC
CSARDLELQETQYF
>TRBV9|.|.|TRBJ2-7
TGTGCCAGCAGCCCTTGGGTACAGCTGTTCTCCTACGAGCAGTACTTC
CASSPWVQLFSYEQYF
>TRBV9|.|many|TRBJ1-1
TGTGCCAGCAGCGTAGTGGGGGCAAGGGACACTGAAGCTTTCTTT
CASSVVGARDTEAFF
>TRBV25-1|.|many|TRBJ1-2
TGTGCCAGCAGCGAAACCTCTTTTGGCTACACCTTC
CASSETSFGYTF
>TRBV30|.|many|TRBJ1-3
TGTGCCTGGAGTTGGGGGATCTCTGGAAACACCATATATTTT
CAWSWGISGNTIYF